The entry that follows covers one T cell receptor (beta chain) sequence. With 3 bases removed from V and 10 bases from J, the gap between germline ends came to 13 bases. CDR1 and CDR2 from the germline V gene are SGHDN and FVKESK. The CDR3 spans 13 residues. With random hexamers, reverse transcription was performed on roughly 0.45 to 1 ug of RNA. TCRdb used MiXCR to reprocess the immunoSEQ multiplex PCR reads, holding one entry per CDR3 protein. The data show 150,000 or so distinct CDR3 sequences, about 95% seen once. The sample is drawn from a study of CD8 T cells in Susac syndrome. Peripheral blood CD8+ and CD4+ T cells were profiled by TCR beta sequencing.

Sequencing was performed on CD8+ T cells from PBMCs. This TCR derives from a human donor with multiple sclerosis. The rearrangement joins TRBV14 to TRBJ2-1, with D unresolved. The CDR3, as DNA: TGTGCCAGCAGCCACCTCTCAAACAGAGAGCAGTTCTTC. It yields the protein CASSHLSNREQFF.